The T cell receptor (beta chain) described here comes from a study of read filtering for tumor transcriptome and immune sequencing. Overall study findings and caveats: The CD138-negative fraction was mixed bone marrow immune cells, not pure T cells.

The CDR3 is made up of 15 amino acids. Per the germline V gene, CDR1 is SGHVS and CDR2 is FNYEAQ. V was pared by 0 bases and J by 4 bases, with 13 bases between. The library was built from about 0.4 ug RNA with molecular barcoded adaptors for alpha/delta and beta/gamma chains. TCRdb re-analysed the reads in MiXCR, keeping a single row per CDR3 protein. Altogether about 46,000 distinct CDR3 sequences are present, around 20% being singletons, with the ten largest covering roughly two fifths. This clonotype was seen repeatedly, ten times or more. No antigen is known for it. The source material was a population of CD138-negative cells sorted from bone marrow. The clonotype originates from a donor over 35 with multiple myeloma. The chain employs TRBV7-6 and TRBJ2-7; a possible D gene is TRBD1 (5 bases). Here the CDR3 reads CASSLAPGKSYEQYF. Here the CDR3 DNA reads TGTGCCAGCAGCTTAGCGCCAGGGAAGTCTTACGAGCAGTACTTC. The full variable domain, completed using reference TRBV7-6 and TRBJ2-7, is GAGVSQSPRYKVTKRGQDVALRCDPISGHVSLYWYRQALGQGPEFLTYFNYEAQQDKSGLPNDRFSAERPEGSISTLTIQRTEQRDSAMYRCASSLAPGKSYEQYFGPGTRLTVT.